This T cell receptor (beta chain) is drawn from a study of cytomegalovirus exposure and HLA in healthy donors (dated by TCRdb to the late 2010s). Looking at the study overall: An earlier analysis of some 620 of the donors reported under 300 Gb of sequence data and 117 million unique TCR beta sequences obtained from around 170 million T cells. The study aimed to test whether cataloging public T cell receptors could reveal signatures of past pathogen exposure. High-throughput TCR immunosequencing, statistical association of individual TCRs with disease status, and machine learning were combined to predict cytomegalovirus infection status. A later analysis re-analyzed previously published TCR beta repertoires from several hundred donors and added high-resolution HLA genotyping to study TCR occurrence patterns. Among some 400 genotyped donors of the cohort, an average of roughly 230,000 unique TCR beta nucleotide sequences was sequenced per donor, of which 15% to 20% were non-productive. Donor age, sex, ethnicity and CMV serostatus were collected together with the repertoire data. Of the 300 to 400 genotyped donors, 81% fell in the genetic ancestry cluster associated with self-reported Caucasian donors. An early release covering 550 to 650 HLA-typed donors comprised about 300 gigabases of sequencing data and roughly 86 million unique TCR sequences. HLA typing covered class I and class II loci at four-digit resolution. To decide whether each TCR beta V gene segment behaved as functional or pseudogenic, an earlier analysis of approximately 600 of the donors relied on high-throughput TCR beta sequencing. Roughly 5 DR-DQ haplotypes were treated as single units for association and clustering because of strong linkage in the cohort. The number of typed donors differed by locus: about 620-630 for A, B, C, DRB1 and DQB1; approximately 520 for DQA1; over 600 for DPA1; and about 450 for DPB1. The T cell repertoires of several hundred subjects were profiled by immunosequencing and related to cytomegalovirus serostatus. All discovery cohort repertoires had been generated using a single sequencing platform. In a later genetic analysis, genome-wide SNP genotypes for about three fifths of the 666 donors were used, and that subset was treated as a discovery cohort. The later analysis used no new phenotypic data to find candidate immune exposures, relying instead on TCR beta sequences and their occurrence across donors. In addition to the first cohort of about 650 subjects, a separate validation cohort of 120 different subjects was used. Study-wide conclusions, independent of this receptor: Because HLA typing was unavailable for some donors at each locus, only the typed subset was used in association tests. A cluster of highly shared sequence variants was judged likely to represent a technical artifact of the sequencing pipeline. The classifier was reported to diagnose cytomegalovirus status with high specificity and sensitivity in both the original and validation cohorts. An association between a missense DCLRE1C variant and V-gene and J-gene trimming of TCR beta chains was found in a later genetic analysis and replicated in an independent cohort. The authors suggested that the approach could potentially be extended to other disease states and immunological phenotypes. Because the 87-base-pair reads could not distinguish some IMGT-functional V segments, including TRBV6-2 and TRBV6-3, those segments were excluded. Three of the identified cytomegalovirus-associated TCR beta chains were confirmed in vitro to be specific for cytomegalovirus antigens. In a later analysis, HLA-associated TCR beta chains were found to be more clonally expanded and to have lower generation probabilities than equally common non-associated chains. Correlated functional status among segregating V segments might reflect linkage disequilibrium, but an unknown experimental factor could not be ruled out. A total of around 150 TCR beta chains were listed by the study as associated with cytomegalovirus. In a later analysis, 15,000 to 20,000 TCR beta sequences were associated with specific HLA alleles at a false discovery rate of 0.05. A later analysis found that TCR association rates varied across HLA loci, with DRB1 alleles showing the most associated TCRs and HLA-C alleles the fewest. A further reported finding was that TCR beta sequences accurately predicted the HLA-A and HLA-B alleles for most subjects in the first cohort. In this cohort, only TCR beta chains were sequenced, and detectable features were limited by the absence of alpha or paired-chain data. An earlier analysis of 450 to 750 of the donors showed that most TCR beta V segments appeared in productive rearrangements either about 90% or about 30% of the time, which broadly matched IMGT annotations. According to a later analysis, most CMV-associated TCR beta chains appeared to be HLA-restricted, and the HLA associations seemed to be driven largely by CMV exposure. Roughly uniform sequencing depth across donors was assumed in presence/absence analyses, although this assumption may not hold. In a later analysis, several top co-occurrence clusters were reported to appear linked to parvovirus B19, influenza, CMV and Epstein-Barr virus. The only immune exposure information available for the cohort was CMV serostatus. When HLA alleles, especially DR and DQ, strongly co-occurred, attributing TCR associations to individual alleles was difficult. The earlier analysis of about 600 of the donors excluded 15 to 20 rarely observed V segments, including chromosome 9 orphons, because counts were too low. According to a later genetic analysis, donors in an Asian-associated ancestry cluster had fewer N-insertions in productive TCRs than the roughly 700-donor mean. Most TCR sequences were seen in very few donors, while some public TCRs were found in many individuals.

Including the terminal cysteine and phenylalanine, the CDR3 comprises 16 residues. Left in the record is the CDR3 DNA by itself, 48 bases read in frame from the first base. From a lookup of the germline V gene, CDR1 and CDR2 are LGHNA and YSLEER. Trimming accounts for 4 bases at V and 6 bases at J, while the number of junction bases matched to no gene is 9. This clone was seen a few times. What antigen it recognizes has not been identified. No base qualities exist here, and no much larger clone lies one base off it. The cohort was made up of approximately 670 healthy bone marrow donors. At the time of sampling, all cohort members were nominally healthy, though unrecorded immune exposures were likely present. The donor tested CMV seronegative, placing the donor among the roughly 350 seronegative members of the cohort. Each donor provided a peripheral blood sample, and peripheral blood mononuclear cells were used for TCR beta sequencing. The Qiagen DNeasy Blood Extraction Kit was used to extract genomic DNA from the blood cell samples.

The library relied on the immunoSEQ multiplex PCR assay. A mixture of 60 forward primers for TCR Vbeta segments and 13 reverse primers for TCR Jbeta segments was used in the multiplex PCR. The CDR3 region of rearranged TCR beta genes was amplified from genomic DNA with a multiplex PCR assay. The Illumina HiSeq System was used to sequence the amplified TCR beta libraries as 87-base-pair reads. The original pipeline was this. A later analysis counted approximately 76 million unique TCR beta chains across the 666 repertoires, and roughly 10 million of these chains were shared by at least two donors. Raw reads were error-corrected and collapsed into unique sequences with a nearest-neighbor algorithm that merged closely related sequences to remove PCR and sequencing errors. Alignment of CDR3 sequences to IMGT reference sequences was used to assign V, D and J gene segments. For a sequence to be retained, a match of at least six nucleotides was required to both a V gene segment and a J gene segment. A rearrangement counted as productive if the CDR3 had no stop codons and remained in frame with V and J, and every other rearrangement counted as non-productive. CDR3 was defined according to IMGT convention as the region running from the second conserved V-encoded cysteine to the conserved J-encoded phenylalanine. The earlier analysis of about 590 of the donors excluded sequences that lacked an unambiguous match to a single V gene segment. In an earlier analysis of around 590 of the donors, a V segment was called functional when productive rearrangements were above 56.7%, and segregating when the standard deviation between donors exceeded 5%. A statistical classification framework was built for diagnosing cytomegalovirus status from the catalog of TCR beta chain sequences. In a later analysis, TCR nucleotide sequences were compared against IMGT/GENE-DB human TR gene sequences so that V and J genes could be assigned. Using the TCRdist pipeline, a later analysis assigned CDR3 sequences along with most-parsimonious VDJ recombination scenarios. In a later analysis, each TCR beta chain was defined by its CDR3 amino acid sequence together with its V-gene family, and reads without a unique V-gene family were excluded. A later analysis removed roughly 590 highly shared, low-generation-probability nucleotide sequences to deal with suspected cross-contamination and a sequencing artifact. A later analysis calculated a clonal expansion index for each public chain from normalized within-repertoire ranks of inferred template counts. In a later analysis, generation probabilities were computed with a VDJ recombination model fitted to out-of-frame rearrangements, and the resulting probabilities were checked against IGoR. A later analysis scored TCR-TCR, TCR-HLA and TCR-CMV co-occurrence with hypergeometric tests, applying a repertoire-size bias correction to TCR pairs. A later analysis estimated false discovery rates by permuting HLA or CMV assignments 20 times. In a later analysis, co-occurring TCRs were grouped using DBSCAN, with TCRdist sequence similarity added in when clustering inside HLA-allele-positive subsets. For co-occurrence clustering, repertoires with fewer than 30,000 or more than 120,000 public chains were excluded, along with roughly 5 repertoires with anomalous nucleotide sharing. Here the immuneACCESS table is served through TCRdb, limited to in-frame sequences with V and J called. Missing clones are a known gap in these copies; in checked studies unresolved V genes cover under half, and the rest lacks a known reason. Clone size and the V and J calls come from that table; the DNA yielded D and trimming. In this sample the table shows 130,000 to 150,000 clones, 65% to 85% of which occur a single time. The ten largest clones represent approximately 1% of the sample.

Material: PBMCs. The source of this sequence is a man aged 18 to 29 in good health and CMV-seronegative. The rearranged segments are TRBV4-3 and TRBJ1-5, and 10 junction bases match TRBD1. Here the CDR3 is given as CASSPGTGEFRQPQHF. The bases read TGCGCCAGCAGCCCCGGGACAGGGGAGTTCCGTCAGCCCCAGCATTTT.